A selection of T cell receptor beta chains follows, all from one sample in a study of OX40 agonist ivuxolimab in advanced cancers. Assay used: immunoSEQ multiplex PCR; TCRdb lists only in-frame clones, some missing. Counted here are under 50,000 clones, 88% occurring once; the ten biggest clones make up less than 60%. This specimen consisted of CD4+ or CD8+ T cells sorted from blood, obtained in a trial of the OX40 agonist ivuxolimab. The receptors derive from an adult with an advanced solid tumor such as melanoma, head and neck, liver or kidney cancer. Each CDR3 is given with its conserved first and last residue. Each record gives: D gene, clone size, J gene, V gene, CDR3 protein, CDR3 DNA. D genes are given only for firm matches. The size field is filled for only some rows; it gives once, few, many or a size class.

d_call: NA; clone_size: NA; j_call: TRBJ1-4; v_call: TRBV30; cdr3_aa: CACEGGGTNEKLFF; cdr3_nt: TGTGCCTGCGAGGGGGGAGGAACTAATGAAAAACTGTTTTTT
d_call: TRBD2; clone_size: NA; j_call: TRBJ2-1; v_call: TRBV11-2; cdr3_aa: CASSLNSGTFNEQFF; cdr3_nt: TGTGCCAGCAGCTTAAATAGCGGGACCTTCAATGAGCAGTTCTTC
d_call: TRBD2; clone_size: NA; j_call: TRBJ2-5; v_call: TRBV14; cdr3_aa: CASSQDGLAGAPGETQYF; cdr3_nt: TGTGCCAGCAGCCAAGATGGGCTAGCGGGGGCGCCTGGGGAGACCCAGTACTTC
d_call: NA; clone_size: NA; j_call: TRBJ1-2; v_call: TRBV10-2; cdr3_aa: CASRNREANYGYTF; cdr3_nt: TGCGCCAGCAGGAACAGAGAAGCTAACTATGGCTACACCTTC
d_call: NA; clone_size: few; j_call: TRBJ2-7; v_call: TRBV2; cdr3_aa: CASRDYSYEQYF; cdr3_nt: TGTGCCAGCAGGGACTACTCCTACGAGCAGTACTTC
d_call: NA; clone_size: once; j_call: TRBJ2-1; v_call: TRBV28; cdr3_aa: CASSLVNEQFF; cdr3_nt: TGTGCCAGCAGTTTGGTTAATGAGCAGTTCTTC
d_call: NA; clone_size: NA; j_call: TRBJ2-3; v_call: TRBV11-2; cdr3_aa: CVSSIQQTQYF; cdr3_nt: TGTGTCAGCAGCATACAACAAACGCAGTATTTT
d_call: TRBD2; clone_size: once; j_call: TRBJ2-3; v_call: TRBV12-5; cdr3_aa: CASGSGLAATVGTQYF; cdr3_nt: TGTGCTAGTGGATCAGGACTAGCGGCCACAGTAGGCACGCAGTATTTT
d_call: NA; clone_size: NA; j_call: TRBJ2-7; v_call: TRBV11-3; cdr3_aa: CASSLGGYSSQYF; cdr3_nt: TGTGCCAGCAGCTTAGGGGGCTATAGTTCCCAGTACTTC
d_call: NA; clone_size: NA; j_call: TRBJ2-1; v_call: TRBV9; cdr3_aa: CASSVGGDEQFF; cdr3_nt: TGTGCCAGCAGCGTCGGCGGAGATGAGCAGTTCTTC
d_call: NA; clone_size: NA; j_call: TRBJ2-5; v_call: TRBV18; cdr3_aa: CASCPGIQETQYF; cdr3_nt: TGTGCCAGCTGCCCGGGGATACAAGAGACCCAGTACTTC
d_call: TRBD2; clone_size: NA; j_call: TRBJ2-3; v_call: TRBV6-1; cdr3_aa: CASRQAGGHTDTQYF; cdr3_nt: TGTGCCAGCAGGCAAGCGGGAGGGCATACAGATACGCAGTATTTT
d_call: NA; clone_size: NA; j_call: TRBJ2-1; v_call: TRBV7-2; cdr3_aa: CASSVEEWVSYNEQFF; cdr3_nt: TGTGCCAGCAGCGTAGAGGAGTGGGTATCTTACAATGAGCAGTTCTTC
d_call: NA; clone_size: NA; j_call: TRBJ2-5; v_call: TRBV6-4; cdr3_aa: CASSVNYGETQYF; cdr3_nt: TGTGCCAGCAGTGTTAACTACGGAGAGACCCAGTACTTC
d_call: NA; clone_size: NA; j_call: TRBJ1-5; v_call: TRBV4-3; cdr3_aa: CAGSPNRDQPQHF; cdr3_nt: TGCGCCGGCAGCCCGAACCGGGACCAGCCCCAGCATTTT
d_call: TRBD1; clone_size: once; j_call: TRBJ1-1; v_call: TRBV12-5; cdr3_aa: CASGLVPIQGLGMNTEAFF; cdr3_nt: TGTGCTAGTGGTTTGGTTCCCATACAGGGGTTAGGAATGAACACTGAAGCTTTCTTT
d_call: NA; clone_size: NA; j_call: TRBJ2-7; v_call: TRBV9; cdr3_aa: CASSVEPDEAYEQYF; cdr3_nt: TGTGCCAGCAGCGTAGAGCCCGATGAAGCCTACGAGCAGTACTTC
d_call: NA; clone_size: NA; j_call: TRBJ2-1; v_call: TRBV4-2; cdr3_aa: CASSQEGNEQFF; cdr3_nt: TGTGCCAGCAGCCAAGAGGGTAATGAGCAGTTCTTC
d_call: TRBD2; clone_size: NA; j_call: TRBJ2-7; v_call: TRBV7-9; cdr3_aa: CASTSWSGGDEQYF; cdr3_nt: TGTGCCAGCACCTCCTGGTCGGGGGGAGACGAGCAGTACTTC
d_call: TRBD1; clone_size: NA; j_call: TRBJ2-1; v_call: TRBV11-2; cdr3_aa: CASSYDRENEQFF; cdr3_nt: TGTGCCAGCAGCTACGACAGGGAGAATGAGCAGTTCTTC
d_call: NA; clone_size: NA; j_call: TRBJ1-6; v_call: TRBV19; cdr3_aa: CASSQGGLYSPLHF; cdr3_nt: TGTGCCAGCTCTCAAGGGGGGCTTTATTCACCCCTCCACTTT
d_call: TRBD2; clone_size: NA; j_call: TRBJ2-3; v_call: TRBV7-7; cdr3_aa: CASSLGGITDTQYF; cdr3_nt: TGTGCTAGCAGCTTGGGGGGGATCACAGATACGCAGTATTTT
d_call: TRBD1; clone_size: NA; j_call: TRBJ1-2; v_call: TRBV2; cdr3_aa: CAVKDRDSYGYTF; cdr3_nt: TGTGCCGTGAAGGACCGGGACAGCTATGGCTACACCTTC
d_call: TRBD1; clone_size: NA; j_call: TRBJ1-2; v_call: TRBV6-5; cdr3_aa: CASRDRDRKGYTF; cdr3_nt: TGTGCCAGCAGAGACCGGGACAGGAAAGGCTACACCTTC
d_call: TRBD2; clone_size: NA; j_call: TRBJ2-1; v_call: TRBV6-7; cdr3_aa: CASSFWREGSSYNEQFF; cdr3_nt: TGTGCCAGCAGTTTTTGGCGGGAGGGAAGCTCCTACAATGAGCAGTTCTTC
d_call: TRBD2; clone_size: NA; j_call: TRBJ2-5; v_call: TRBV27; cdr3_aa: CASRRTSGGYFPQYF; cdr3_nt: TGTGCCAGCAGGCGGACTAGCGGGGGCTACTTTCCCCAGTACTTC
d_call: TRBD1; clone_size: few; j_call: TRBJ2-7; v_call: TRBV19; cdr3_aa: CASSLPDRDEQYF; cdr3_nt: TGTGCCAGTAGTCTCCCCGACAGGGACGAGCAGTACTTC
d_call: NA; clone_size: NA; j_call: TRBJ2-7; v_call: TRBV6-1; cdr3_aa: CASSYTGEGSYEQYF; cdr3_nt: TGTGCCAGCAGCTACACAGGGGAGGGCTCCTACGAGCAGTACTTC
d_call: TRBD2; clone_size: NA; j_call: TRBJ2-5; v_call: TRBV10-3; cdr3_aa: CAISFSGQSLQETQYF; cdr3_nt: TGTGCCATCAGTTTTAGCGGGCAAAGCCTCCAAGAGACCCAGTACTTC
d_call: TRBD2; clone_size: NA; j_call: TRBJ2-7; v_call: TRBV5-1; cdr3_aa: CASSLGLAGGHYEQYF; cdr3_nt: TGCGCCAGCAGCTTGGGACTAGCGGGAGGGCACTACGAGCAGTACTTC
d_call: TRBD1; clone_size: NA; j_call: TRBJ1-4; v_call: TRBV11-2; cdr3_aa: CASSPVLTGINEKLFF; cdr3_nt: TGTGCCAGCAGCCCTGTTTTGACAGGGATTAATGAAAAACTGTTTTTT
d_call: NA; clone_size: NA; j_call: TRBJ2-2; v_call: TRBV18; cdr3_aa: CASSEQVDGELFF; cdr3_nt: TGTGCCAGCTCAGAACAGGTTGACGGGGAGCTGTTTTTT
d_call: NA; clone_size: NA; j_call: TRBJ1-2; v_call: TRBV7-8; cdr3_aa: CASSLDPNYGYTF; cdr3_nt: TGTGCCAGCAGCTTAGACCCGAACTATGGCTACACCTTC
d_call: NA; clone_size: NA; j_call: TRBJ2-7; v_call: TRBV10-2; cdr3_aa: CASREGGLSYEQYF; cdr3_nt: TGCGCCAGCAGGGAGGGGGGCCTCTCCTACGAGCAGTACTTC
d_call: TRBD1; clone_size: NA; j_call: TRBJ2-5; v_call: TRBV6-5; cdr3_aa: CASSQGQGGRETQYF; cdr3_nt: TGTGCCAGCAGCCAGGGACAGGGGGGCCGAGAGACCCAGTACTTC
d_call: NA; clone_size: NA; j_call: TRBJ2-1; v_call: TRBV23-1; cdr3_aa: CASSPGTGSYNEQFF; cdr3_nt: TGCGCCAGCAGTCCTGGGACTGGAAGTTACAATGAGCAGTTCTTC
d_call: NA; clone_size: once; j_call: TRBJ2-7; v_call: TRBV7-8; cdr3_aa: CASSLVGVFQYEQYF; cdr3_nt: TGTGCCAGCAGCTTAGTGGGGGTTTTTCAGTACGAGCAGTACTTC